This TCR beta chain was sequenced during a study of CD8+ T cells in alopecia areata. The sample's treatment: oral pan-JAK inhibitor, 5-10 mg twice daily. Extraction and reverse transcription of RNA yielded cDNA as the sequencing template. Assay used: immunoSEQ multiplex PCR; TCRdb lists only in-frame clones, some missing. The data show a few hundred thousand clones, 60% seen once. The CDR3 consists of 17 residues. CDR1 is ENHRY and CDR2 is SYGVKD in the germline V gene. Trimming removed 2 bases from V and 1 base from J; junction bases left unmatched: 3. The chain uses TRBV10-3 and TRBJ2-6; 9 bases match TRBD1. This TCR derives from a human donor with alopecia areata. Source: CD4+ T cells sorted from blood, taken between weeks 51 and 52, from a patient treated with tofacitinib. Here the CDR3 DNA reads TGTGCCATCAGTGAGACAGGGGGCGCTTCTGGGGCCAACGTCCTGACTTTC. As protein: CAISETGGASGANVLTF.